These 25 T cell receptor beta chains came from one sample sequenced in a study of tumour-infiltrating T cells in Burkitt lymphoma. Libraries were prepared by immunoSEQ multiplex PCR; TCRdb keeps only in-frame clonotypes and omits some of them. The sample holds 810 or so clones, around a quarter seen once. Specimen: tumor tissue. Receptors originate from a human donor with Burkitt lymphoma.

By sample share, this clone is hyperexpanded. The gene calls are TRBV14 and TRBJ2-7, with TRBD1 matching over 8 bases. The J segment lost 7 bases and the V segment lost 2 bases, leaving 7 bases of the junction unmatched. Germline-derived CDR1 and CDR2 are SGHDN and FVKESK. This CDR3 is 14 amino acids long. In nucleotides, the CDR3 is TGTGCCAGCAGCCAACGACAGGGGATGCGGGAGCAGTACTTC. Its translation is CASSQRQGMREQYF.

V gene TRBV10-1 combines with J gene TRBJ2-7; 12 bases are a match to TRBD1. This CDR3 spans 15 amino acids. The trim removed 6 bases at V and 5 bases at J, leaving 8 bases unmatched. CDR1 and CDR2 (germline): WNHNN, SYGVQD (reference sequence). Here the CDR3 reads CASSSGQGARHEQYF. In DNA form, the CDR3 reads TGCGCCAGCAGCTCGGGACAGGGGGCGCGACACGAGCAGTACTTC.

To note about this clone: Other nucleotide sequences in the sample specify the same CDR3. J is TRBJ2-1 and V is TRBV29-1, with D unresolved. In germline, CDR1 is SQVTM, CDR2 ANQGSEA. This CDR3 has 10 amino acids. V lost 4 bases and J lost 7, with 5 bases in between. The CDR3 is CSVGGNEQFF. The CDR3 DNA reads TGCAGCGTTGGGGGAAATGAGCAGTTCTTC.

V and J are TRBV5-6 and TRBJ2-4; 9 nucleotides line up with TRBD1. The CDR3 has 17 amino acids. V was clipped by 3 bases and J by 5 bases; unmatched bases: 12. Germline V gene lookup returns CDR1 SGHDT and CDR2 YYEEEE. The CDR3 DNA sequence: TGTGCCAGCAGCTCGATTAGAATACAGGGGGCTCAAAACATTCAGTACTTC. It is translated as CASSSIRIQGAQNIQYF.

J is TRBJ2-1 and V is TRBV7-6; 11 positions match TRBD2. Per the germline V gene, CDR1 is SGHVS and CDR2 is FNYEAQ. The CDR3 contains 15 residues. V lost 5 bases and J lost 4; bases outside the gene matches: 4. CDR3 in amino acids: CASSPGTSGYNEQFF. The CDR3, as DNA: TGTGCCAGCAGCCCCGGGACTAGCGGTTACAATGAGCAGTTCTTC.

The chain links TRBV10-3 to TRBJ2-7; D unclear. CDR1 and CDR2 from the germline V gene are ENHRY and SYGVKD. The CDR3 covers 12 residues. The germline V and J ends were trimmed by 11 bases and 0 bases, with 11 bases remaining between them. CDR3 coding DNA: TGTGCCTCAATGGATTCCTCCTACGAGCAGTACTTC. It specifies CASMDSSYEQYF.

This clone was recorded a few times. The chain couples TRBV5-5 to TRBJ2-7, with D possibly called TRBD1 or TRBD2 (6 bases each). This CDR3 contains 13 residues. CDR1 SGHKS and CDR2 YYEKEE come from the germline V gene (reference sequence). Trimming took 3 bases from V and 9 from J, leaving 16 bases between them. The CDR3: CASSSGGLAAQYF. The CDR3 DNA is TGTGCCAGCAGCTCTGGGGGGCTCGCTGCGCAGTACTTC. The full variable domain, rest sourced from reference TRBV5-5 and TRBJ2-7, is DAGVTQSPTHLIKTRGQQVTLRCSPISGHKSVSWYQQVLGQGPQFIFQYYEKEERGRGNFPDRFSARQFPNYSSELNVNALLLGDSALYLCASSSGGLAAQYFGPGTRLTVT.

This clone has more than one count but fewer than ten. V and J are TRBV30 and TRBJ1-1; no clear D. Trimming took 0 bases from V and 1 from J, leaving 6 bases between them. Germline V gene lookup returns CDR1 GTSNPN and CDR2 SVGIG (reference sequence). CDR3 length equals 13 residues. CDR3: CAWSVQSNTEAFF. CDR3 coding DNA: TGTGCCTGGAGTGTGCAGTCGAACACTGAAGCTTTCTTT.

V and J are TRBV6-1 and TRBJ1-1; D gene unclear. This CDR3 spans 13 amino acids. V was pared by 6 bases and J by 5 bases, with 13 bases between. Germline CDR1 reads MNHNS; CDR2 reads SASEGT. The CDR3 sequence is CASRTIRWTEAFF. For the CDR3, the DNA is TGTGCCAGCAGGACCATTAGGTGGACTGAAGCTTTCTTT.

By its share, this clone is large (0.1 to 1%). The chain couples TRBV7-3 to TRBJ2-1; TRBD2 matches 13 bases. CDR1 SGHTA and CDR2 FQGTGA come from the germline V gene. The trim removed 3 bases at V and 10 bases at J, leaving 6 bases unmatched. The CDR3 sequence is 15 residues long. In DNA, the CDR3 is TGTGCCAGCAGCTTCAGGGGACTAGCGGGGTCGGAGCAGTTCTTC. Amino acids: CASSFRGLAGSEQFF.

This clone was seen a handful of times. The rearrangement links TRBV27 to TRBJ1-4, with D possibly TRBD1 on 5 matching bases. CDR1 MNHEY and CDR2 SMNVEV come from the germline V gene (reference sequence). CDR3 length: 15 amino acids. With 6 bases removed from V and 4 bases from J, the gap between germline ends came to 15 bases. For the CDR3, the DNA is TGTGCCAGCAGGGACTTGCGGGACGATAATGAAAAACTGTTTTTT. Its translation is CASRDLRDDNEKLFF.

This clone turned up a few times. V and J are TRBV29-1 and TRBJ1-1; 7 bases line up with TRBD1. V was clipped by 6 bases and J by 0 bases; unmatched bases: 4. The CDR3 contains 13 residues. Germline assignment: CDR1 SQVTM and CDR2 ANQGSEA. The CDR3 DNA reads TGCAGCGTCGCCGGGACAGTGAACACTGAAGCTTTCTTT. Its translation is CSVAGTVNTEAFF. The complete variable domain, with remaining parts taken from reference TRBV29-1 and TRBJ1-1, reads SAVISQKPSRDICQRGTSLTIQCQVDSQVTMMFWYRQQPGQSLTLIATANQGSEATYESGFVIDKFPISRPNLTFSTLTVSNMSPEDSSIYLCSVAGTVNTEAFFGQGTRLTVV.

There are a few counts of this clone. The chain recombines TRBV6-6 with TRBJ2-7; maybe TRBD1 (7 bases). The CDR3 extends over 16 amino acids. Germline V gene lookup returns CDR1 MNHNY and CDR2 SVGAGI (reference sequence). V was shortened by 6 bases and J by 0 bases, with 18 bases between the two germline ends. CDR3 sequence reads: CASSLYAGQSSYEQYF. For the CDR3, the DNA is TGTGCCAGCAGCTTGTACGCGGGACAGAGCTCCTACGAGCAGTACTTC.

This rearrangement joins TRBV19 to TRBJ1-6; 7 bases are shared with TRBD1. With V trimmed by 4 bases and J by 7 bases, 10 bases remained unmatched. This CDR3 is 16 amino acids long. Germline V CDR1 and CDR2: LNHDA, SQIVND (reference sequence). Written as DNA, the CDR3 is TGTGCCAGTAGTACACGGAGGACAGGACACAATTCACCCCTCCACTTT. Translated: CASSTRRTGHNSPLHF.

This clone is labeled as large (0.1 to 1%). CDR3 loop: CASSLEPNTGELFF. DNA for the CDR3: TGCGCCAGCAGCTTGGAACCGAACACCGGGGAGCTGTTTTTT. The chain has TRBV5-1 and TRBJ2-2; D is ambiguous. Trimming removed 0 bases from V and 0 bases from J, with 3 bases in between. The CDR3 consists of 14 residues. Germline CDR1 is SGHRS and CDR2 is YFSETQ. Complete variable domain (other parts from reference TRBV5-1 and TRBJ2-2): KAGVTQTPRYLIKTRGQQVTLSCSPISGHRSVSWYQQTPGQGLQFLFEYFSETQRNKGNFPGRFSGRQFSNSRSEMNVSTLELGDSALYLCASSLEPNTGELFFGEGSRLTVL.

By share, this clone ranks as large (0.1 to 1%). This chain connects TRBV2 to TRBJ2-5, with a possible D match to TRBD1 (5 bases). Germline values: CDR1 SNHLY, CDR2 FYNNEI. CDR3 size: 16 residues. The V gene lost 7 bases and the J gene lost 5 bases, with 23 bases spanning the gap. The CDR3 DNA reads as TGTGCCAGCATCGCGCAGGGATTGATTCGGGCGGAGACCCAGTACTTC. As protein: CASIAQGLIRAETQYF.

This clone is classed as large (0.1 to 1%). The rearrangement uses TRBV9 and TRBJ1-1, with D possibly matching TRBD1 (6 bases). Trimming stripped 3 bases from V and 3 bases from J, with 15 bases between. The CDR3 contains 15 residues. Germline CDR1 reads SGDLS; CDR2 reads YYNGEE. This CDR3 reads CASSEGGGGYTEAFF. The CDR3 bases are TGTGCCAGCAGCGAAGGGGGGGGAGGGTACACTGAAGCTTTCTTT.

The chain carries TRBV27 and TRBJ2-7, with D perhaps matching TRBD2 (7 bases). V lost 9 bases to trimming and J lost 4 bases, with 16 bases between them. The CDR3 is 13 residues long. Looked up from germline, CDR1 is MNHEY and CDR2 is SMNVEV (reference sequence). The CDR3, as DNA: TGTGCCAGTAAGGGGGGGATTTTGTACGAGCAGTACTTC. As protein: CASKGGILYEQYF.

This clone was counted only a few times. The CDR3 region is CASSYIENTEAFF. CDR3 bases: TGTGCCAGCAGCTACATAGAGAACACTGAAGCTTTCTTT. The chain employs TRBV5-4 and TRBJ1-1; D is unresolved. V was pared by 3 bases and J by 1 base, with 7 bases between. The CDR3 spans 13 residues. Germline V gives CDR1 SGHNT, CDR2 YYREEE (reference sequence).

This clone counts as large (0.1 to 1%). This rearrangement joins TRBV4-1 to TRBJ1-3, with 8 bases identical to TRBD1. There are 17 residues in the CDR3. The V and J ends lost 3 bases and 2 bases, in that order; junction bases with no gene match: 9. Per germline, CDR1 MGHRA and CDR2 YSYEKL. CDR3 loop: CASSHGGQGTAGNTIYF. Here the CDR3 DNA reads TGCGCCAGCAGCCACGGAGGACAGGGAACAGCTGGAAACACCATATATTTT.

This clone is labeled large (0.1 to 1%). The J gene is TRBJ1-6, the V gene TRBV7-2; no firm D call. V shed 0 bases and J shed 9 bases, with 3 bases lying between them. The CDR3 sequence is 12 residues long. Germline-derived CDR1 and CDR2 are SGHTA and FQGNSA. The CDR3 DNA sequence: TGTGCCAGCAGCTTAGCTCGTTCACCCCTCCACTTT. Protein: CASSLARSPLHF.

This clone is classed as hyperexpanded. J is TRBJ2-2 and V is TRBV4-1, with 8 bases aligning to TRBD2. Trimming removed 4 bases from V and 4 bases from J; junction bases left unmatched: 8. From germline, CDR1 is MGHRA and CDR2 YSYEKL. The CDR3 runs to 16 residues. The CDR3 here is CASSPPGGQVTGELFF. CDR3 DNA sequence: TGCGCCAGCAGCCCTCCGGGGGGGCAGGTCACCGGGGAGCTGTTTTTT.

This chain joins TRBV7-8 and TRBJ2-7; TRBD2 might be the D (6 bases). The germline V and J ends were trimmed by 3 bases and 0 bases, with 12 bases remaining between them. Germline CDR1 reads SGHVS; CDR2 reads FQNEAQ. The CDR3 totals 15 residues. The CDR3 DNA is TGTGCCAGCAGCTTCGGCGGGGACTTCTCCTACGAGCAGTACTTC. This encodes CASSFGGDFSYEQYF.

This chain links TRBV7-8 with TRBJ2-7; 8 bases line up with TRBD1. CDR3 size: 16 residues. V lost 5 bases, J lost 1 base, and 10 bases stayed unmatched. Germline V gene data show CDR1 as SGHVS and CDR2 as FQNEAQ. This CDR3 reads CASSNLDRAGSYEQYF. CDR3 DNA sequence: TGTGCCAGCAGCAATCTGGACAGGGCTGGGTCCTACGAGCAGTACTTC.

The sample holds a few counts of this clone. This sequence joins TRBV27 and TRBJ1-1; D remains ambiguous. The CDR3 is made up of 13 amino acids. Between the trimmed V and J ends, which lost 10 bases and 1 base, there was a span of 13 bases. In germline, CDR1 is MNHEY, CDR2 SMNVEV (reference sequence). CDR3 in DNA: TGTGCCACCGCCCTGGGCGGGAACACTGAAGCTTTCTTT. Translation gives CATALGGNTEAFF.